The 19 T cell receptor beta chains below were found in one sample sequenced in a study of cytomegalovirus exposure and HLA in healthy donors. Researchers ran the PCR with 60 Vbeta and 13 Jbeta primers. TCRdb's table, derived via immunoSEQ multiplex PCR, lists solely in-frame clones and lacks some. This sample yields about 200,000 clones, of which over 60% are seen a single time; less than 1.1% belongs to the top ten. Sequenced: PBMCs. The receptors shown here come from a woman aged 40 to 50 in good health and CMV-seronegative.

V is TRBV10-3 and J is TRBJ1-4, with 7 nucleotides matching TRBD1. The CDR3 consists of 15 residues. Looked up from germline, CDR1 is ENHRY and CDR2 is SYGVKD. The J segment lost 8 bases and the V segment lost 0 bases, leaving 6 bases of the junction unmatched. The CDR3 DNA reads TGTGCCATCAGTGAGTCGACAGGGTCCCTCGAAAAACTGTTTTTT. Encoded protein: CAISESTGSLEKLFF.

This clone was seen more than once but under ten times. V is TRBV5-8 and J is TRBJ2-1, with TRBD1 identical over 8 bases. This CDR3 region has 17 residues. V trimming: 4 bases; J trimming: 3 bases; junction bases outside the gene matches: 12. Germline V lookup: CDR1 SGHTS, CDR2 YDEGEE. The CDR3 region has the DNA TGTGCCAGCAGCAAAGACCTCGGACAGGGAGTCTACAATGAGCAGTTCTTC. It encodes CASSKDLGQGVYNEQFF. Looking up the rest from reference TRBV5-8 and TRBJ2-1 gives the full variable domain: EAGVTQSPTHLIKTRGQQATLRCSPISGHTSVYWYQQALGLGLQFLLWYDEGEERNRGNFPPRFSGRQFPNYSSELNVNALELEDSALYLCASSKDLGQGVYNEQFFGPGTRLTVL.

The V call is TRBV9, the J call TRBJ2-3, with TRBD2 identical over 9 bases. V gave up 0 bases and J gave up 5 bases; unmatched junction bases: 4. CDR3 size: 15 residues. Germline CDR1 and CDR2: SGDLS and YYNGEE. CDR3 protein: CASSVGVTSGDTQYF. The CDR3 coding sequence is TGTGCCAGCAGCGTAGGGGTGACTAGCGGAGATACGCAGTATTTT.

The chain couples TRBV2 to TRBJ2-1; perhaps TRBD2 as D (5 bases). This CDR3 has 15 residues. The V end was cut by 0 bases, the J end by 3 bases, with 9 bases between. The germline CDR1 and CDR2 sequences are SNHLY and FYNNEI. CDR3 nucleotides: TGTGCCAGCAGTGAAGCGGGAGCCGTCTACAATGAGCAGTTCTTC. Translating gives CASSEAGAVYNEQFF.

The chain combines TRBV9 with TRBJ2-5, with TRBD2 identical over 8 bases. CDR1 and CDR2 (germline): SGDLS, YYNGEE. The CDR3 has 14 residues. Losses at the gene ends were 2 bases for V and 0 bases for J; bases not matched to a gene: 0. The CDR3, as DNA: TGTGCCAGCAGCGTGACTAGCGACCAAGAGACCCAGTACTTC. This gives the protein CASSVTSDQETQYF.

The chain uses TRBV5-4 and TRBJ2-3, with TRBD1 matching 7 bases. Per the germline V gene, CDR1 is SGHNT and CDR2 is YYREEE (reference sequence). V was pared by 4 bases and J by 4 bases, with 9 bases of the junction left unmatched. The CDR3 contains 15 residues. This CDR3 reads CASSQDTGVPDTQYF. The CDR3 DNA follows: TGTGCCAGCAGCCAGGACACAGGGGTACCAGATACGCAGTATTTT.

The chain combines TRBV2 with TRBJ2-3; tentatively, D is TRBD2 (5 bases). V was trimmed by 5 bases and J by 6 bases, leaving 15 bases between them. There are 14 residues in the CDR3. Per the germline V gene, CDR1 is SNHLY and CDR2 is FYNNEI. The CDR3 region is CASSPWTEVDTQYF. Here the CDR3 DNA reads TGTGCCAGCAGTCCTTGGACTGAGGTGGATACGCAGTATTTT.

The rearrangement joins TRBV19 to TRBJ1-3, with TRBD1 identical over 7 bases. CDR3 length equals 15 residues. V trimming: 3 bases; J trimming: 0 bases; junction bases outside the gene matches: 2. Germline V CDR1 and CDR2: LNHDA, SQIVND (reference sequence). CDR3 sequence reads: CASSIGQASGNTIYF. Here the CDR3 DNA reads TGTGCCAGTAGTATCGGACAGGCCTCTGGAAACACCATATATTTT.

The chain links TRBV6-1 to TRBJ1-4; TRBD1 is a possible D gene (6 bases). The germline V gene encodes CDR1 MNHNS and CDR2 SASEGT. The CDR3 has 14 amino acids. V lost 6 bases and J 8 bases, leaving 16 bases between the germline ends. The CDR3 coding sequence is TGTGCCAGCAGGGAACAGGGATGGTCAGAAAAACTGTTTTTT. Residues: CASREQGWSEKLFF.

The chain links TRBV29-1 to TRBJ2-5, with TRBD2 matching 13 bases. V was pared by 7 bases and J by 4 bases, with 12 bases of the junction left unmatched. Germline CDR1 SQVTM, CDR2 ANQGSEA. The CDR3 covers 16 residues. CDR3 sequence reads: CSAGTSGTWPGETQYF. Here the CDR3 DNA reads TGCAGCGCCGGGACTAGCGGGACCTGGCCAGGAGAGACCCAGTACTTC.

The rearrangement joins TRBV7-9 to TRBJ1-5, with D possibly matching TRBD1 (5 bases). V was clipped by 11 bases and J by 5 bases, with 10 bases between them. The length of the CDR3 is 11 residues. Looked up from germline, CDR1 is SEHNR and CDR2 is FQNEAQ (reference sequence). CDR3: CAGGFDQPQHF. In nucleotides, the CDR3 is TGTGCCGGGGGGTTTGATCAGCCCCAGCATTTT.

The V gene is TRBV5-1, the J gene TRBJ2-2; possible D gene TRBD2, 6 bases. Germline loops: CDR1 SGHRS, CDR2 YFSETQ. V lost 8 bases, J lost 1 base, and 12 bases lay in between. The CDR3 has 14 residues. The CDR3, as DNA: TGCGCCAGGGGACGGGAGTTGAACACCGGGGAGCTGTTTTTT. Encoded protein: CARGRELNTGELFF.

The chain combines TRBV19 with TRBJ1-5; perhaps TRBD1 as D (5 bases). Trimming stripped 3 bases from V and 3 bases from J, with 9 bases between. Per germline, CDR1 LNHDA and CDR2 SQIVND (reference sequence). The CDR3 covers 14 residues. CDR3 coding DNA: TGTGCCAGTAGTATGCAGGGCAACAATCAGCCCCAGCATTTT. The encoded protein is CASSMQGNNQPQHF.

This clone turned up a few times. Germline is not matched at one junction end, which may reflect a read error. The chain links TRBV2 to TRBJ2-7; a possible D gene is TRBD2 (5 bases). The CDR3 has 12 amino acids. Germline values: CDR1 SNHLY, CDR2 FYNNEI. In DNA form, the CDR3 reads TGTGCCAGCAGTGAACAGTCAGTGGCTAGCTCTTTC. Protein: CASSEQSVASSF.

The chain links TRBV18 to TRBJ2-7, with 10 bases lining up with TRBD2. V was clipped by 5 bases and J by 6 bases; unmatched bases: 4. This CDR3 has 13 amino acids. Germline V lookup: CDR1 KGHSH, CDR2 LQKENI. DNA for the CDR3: TGTGCCAGCTCATCCGGGACTAGCGTCGAGCAGTACGTC. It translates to CASSSGTSVEQYV.

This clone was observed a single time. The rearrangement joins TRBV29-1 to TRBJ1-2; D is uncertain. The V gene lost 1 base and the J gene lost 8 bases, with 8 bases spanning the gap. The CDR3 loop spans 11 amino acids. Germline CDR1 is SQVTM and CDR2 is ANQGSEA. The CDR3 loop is CSVEGSGGYTF. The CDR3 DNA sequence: TGCAGCGTTGAAGGGTCCGGGGGCTACACCTTC.

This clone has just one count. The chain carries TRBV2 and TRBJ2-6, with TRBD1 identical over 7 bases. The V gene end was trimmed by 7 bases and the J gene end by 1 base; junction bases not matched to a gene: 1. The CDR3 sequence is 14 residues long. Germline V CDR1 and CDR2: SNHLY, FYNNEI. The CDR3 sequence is CASTTGSGANVLTF. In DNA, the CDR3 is TGTGCCAGCACGACAGGGTCTGGGGCCAACGTCCTGACTTTC.

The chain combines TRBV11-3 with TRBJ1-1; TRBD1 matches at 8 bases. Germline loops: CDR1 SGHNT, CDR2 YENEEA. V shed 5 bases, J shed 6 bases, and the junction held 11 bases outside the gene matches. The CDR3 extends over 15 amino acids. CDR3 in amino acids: CASSGAGGAMAEAFF. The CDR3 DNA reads TGTGCCAGCAGCGGAGCAGGGGGCGCGATGGCTGAAGCTTTCTTT. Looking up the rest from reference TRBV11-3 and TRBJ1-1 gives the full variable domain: EAGVVQSPRYKIIEKKQPVAFWCNPISGHNTLYWYLQNLGQGPELLIRYENEEAVDDSQLPKDRFSAERLKGVDSTLKIQPAELGDSAVYLCASSGAGGAMAEAFFGQGTRLTVV.

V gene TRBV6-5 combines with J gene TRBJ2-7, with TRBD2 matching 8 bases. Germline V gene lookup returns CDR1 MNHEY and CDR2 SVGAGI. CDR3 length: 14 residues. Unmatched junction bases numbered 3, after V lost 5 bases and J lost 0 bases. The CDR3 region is CASSPGRVSYEQYF. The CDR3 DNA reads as TGTGCCAGCAGTCCCGGGAGGGTCTCCTACGAGCAGTACTTC.